The 2 T cell receptor beta chains below all came from one sample that was sequenced in a study of metastatic and nonmetastatic thyroid tumors. Via MiXCR, TCRdb re-called the PCR reads. The sample contains over 15,000 clones, about a quarter of which appear only once. Prior to thyroid surgery, none of the patients had received any treatment. The material sequenced was tumor tissue. The source is a female donor with papillary thyroid cancer or a benign thyroid nodule (not recorded which). Some clones in this sample may be carry-over from other donors' samples.

In its sample, this clone is medium-sized. The J gene is TRBJ1-2, the V gene TRBV20-1; a possible D gene is TRBD1 (5 bases). The V gene's germline CDR1 is DFQATT and CDR2 SNEGSKA (reference sequence). V lost 6 bases and J 5 bases, leaving 13 bases between the germline ends. There are 12 residues in the CDR3. As DNA, the CDR3 is TGCAGTGCCCAGACAGAGGGGTATGGCTACACCTTC. Protein: CSAQTEGYGYTF.

In this sample, this clone turned up many times. A much larger clone lies one base from this, so it may be a read error. This chain connects TRBV3-1 to TRBJ2-7; 8 bases line up with TRBD2. The CDR3 loop spans 14 amino acids. The germline gives CDR1 LGHDT, CDR2 YNNKEL (reference sequence). Losses at the gene ends were 7 bases for V and 7 bases for J; bases not matched to a gene: 12. CDR3 coding DNA: TGTGCCAGCATCCATGGACTAGCATCCGTGGAGCAGTACTTC. Translation gives CASIHGLASVEQYF.